Listed here is a single T cell receptor beta chain. With 0 bases removed from V and 7 bases from J, the gap between germline ends came to 12 bases. Germline CDR1 GTSNPN, CDR2 SVGIG (reference sequence). The CDR3 runs to 13 residues. The record originates from a study of beta chain features in type 1 diabetes. Expressed TCRB transcripts were sequenced because the entire RNA isolate underwent reverse transcription. The protocol was immunoSEQ multiplex PCR, while the TCRdb copy is restricted to in-frame clones and leaves out a portion. The table shows a few hundred thousand clones, with about 30% occurring only once.

The chain carries TRBV30 and TRBJ2-5, with D unresolved. Sequencing input: naive CD4+ T cells from blood. This receptor was identified in a man aged 18 to 29 in good health. Here the CDR3 DNA reads TGTGCCTGGAGTGTAGCACACGGTTCGACCCAGTACTTC. It codes for CAWSVAHGSTQYF.